This TCR beta chain came from a study of T cell responses to AZD1222 COVID-19 vaccine. From germline, CDR1 is SGDLS and CDR2 YYNGEE. The CDR3 is made up of 15 amino acids. V was cut by 0 bases and J by 0 bases, with 7 bases left in between. Sequencing used immunoSEQ multiplex PCR; TCRdb keeps in-frame clones, though not all of them. This table holds approximately 150,000 clones, 91% found once. The genes are TRBV9 and TRBJ1-3; no firm D call. The receptor comes from an adult who received the AZD1222 COVID-19 vaccine. The specimen comprised peripheral blood, sampled 28 days after the second AZD1222 dose. In DNA form, the CDR3 reads TGTGCCAGCAGCGTAGCAGGACGCTCTGGAAACACCATATATTTT. It yields the protein CASSVAGRSGNTIYF.